This TCR beta chain was documented in a study of vaccination and CD4 T cells after COVID-19. About the research overall: Each convalescent patient was PCR positive for SARS-CoV-2 on nasal swab; fewer than ten cases were mild and one severe. Post-COVID draws followed diagnosis by a median roughly 100 days (range 35 to 161).

Points from the study as a whole: Relatively few convalescent patients were studied; early post-infection timepoints were not included.

Indicated treatment: roughly 10-day PBMC culture with coronavirus spike peptide pools or control peptides (ViraFEST assay). The ends were cut back, 0 bases at V and 5 bases at J, with 16 bases in the middle. The CDR3 sequence is 15 residues long. Germline V gene data show CDR1 as DFQATT and CDR2 as SNEGSKA (reference sequence). Sequencing of the DNA from cultured CD4+ T cells was carried out with the Oncomine TCR Beta short-read assay. TCRdb recomputed calls from the PCR reads with MiXCR, one row per CDR3 protein. The sample consists of thousands of distinct CDR3 sequences, 35% to 50% of them appearing once. Remarks on this clonotype: The antigen is not known.

This receptor was identified in a human donor who had recovered from COVID-19. This chain links TRBV20-1 with TRBJ1-1; D possibly corresponds to TRBD1 (6 bases). Sequencing used CD4+ T cells from blood, cultured in vitro. CDR3 residues: CSARDPAGEDTEAFF. CDR3 nucleotide sequence: TGCAGTGCTAGAGATCCGGCAGGGGAGGATACTGAAGCTTTCTTT.